The 3 T cell receptor beta chains given below trace back to one sample, sequenced in a study of blood T cell repertoires in COVID-19. Using immunoSEQ multiplex PCR, the repertoire was profiled, and TCRdb retains in-frame clones only, with some absent. The sample holds under 150,000 clones, approximately 86% seen once. Sequencing was done on a sample of peripheral blood. These receptor sequences come from a woman between 45 and 60 years old who had recovered from COVID-19.

The chain recombines TRBV5-6 with TRBJ1-6, with D uncertain. This CDR3 region has 14 residues. Germline V lookup: CDR1 SGHDT, CDR2 YYEEEE. With 2 bases removed from V and 10 bases from J, the gap between germline ends came to 13 bases. The CDR3 here is CASSFRGQGSPLHF. DNA of the CDR3: TGTGCCAGCAGCTTCAGAGGGCAAGGGTCACCCCTCCACTTT.

The rearrangement links TRBV12-3 or TRBV12-4 to TRBJ2-7, with a tentative D call TRBD2 (5 bases). The V and J ends lost 7 bases and 3 bases respectively, with 13 bases between them. The CDR3 spans 13 residues. The CDR3 sequence: CASTYRGNYEQYF. The CDR3 coding sequence is TGTGCCAGCACCTACAGAGGGAACTACGAGCAGTACTTC.

The chain recombines TRBV7-8 with TRBJ2-1, with D possibly being TRBD2 (6 bases). Germline V gives CDR1 SGHVS, CDR2 FQNEAQ. Trimming removed 2 bases at V and 5 bases at J, with 13 bases between. CDR3 length equals 15 residues. The CDR3 bases are TGTGCCAGCAGCTTACTAAGGACTAACAACAATGAGCAGTTCTTC. Its protein product is CASSLLRTNNNEQFF.